This entry lists 18 T cell receptor beta chains sequenced from one sample in a study of blood T cell repertoires in COVID-19. Clones were read by immunoSEQ multiplex PCR, and TCRdb kept only the in-frame ones, dropping some. The data show about 24,000 clones, roughly 87% seen once. Sequencing used peripheral blood. Receptors originate from a human donor in a cohort sampled during active COVID-19.

This clone has a handful of counts. CDR3 bases: TGTGCCAGCAGTTCCACAGGACAACTGAACACTGAAGCTTTCTTT. Encoded protein: CASSSTGQLNTEAFF. This rearrangement joins TRBV6-6 to TRBJ1-1, with D possibly being TRBD1 (5 bases). CDR3 length: 15 amino acids. Germline V gene sequence: CDR1 MNHNY, CDR2 SVGAGI (reference sequence). Deletions cut 4 bases from V and 0 bases from J, with 12 bases between.

This chain joins TRBV4-2 and TRBJ2-7; TRBD2 matches at 10 bases. The CDR3 has 15 residues. The germline V gene has CDR1 LGHNA and CDR2 YNFKEQ. V dropped 0 bases and J dropped 4; count of bases not matched to a gene: 3. The CDR3 sequence is CASSQEPSGSYEQYF. CDR3 DNA: TGTGCCAGCAGCCAAGAGCCTAGCGGGAGTTACGAGCAGTACTTC.

V and J are TRBV30 and TRBJ2-2; tentative D call: TRBD2 (5 bases). CDR3 length equals 13 residues. The V and J ends lost 1 base and 7 bases respectively, with 10 bases between them. Per the germline V gene, CDR1 is GTSNPN and CDR2 is SVGIG (reference sequence). The CDR3 here is CAWSGEGYGELFF. The CDR3 bases are TGTGCCTGGAGTGGCGAGGGATACGGGGAGCTGTTTTTT.

V gene TRBV14 combines with J gene TRBJ2-6; no reliable D call. Trimming removed 2 bases from V and 1 base from J, with 3 bases in between. The CDR3 is 14 amino acids. Looked up from germline, CDR1 is SGHDN and CDR2 is FVKESK. CDR3 region: CASSQRSGANVLTF. The CDR3 coding sequence is TGTGCCAGCAGCCAACGTTCTGGGGCCAACGTCCTGACTTTC.

The chain recombines TRBV6-5 with TRBJ2-1, with 7 bases that match TRBD2. J was trimmed by 8 bases and V by 0 bases; bases with no gene match: 4. Germline assignment: CDR1 MNHEY and CDR2 SVGAGI. This CDR3 is built from 14 residues. CDR3 loop: CASSYSVGGDEQFF. Here the CDR3 DNA reads TGTGCCAGCAGTTACTCGGTGGGAGGGGATGAGCAGTTCTTC.

This clone has just a few counts. This rearrangement joins TRBV28 to TRBJ1-5; perhaps TRBD1 as D (6 bases). Deletions cut 7 bases from V and 2 bases from J, with 18 bases between. The CDR3 covers 16 residues. The germline V gene has CDR1 MDHEN and CDR2 SYDVKM. The CDR3 loop reads CASKNLQGAGNQPQHF. The CDR3 bases are TGTGCCAGCAAGAACCTACAGGGAGCTGGCAATCAGCCCCAGCATTTT.

This clone has a handful of counts. The genes are TRBV24-1 and TRBJ2-1; perhaps TRBD1 as D (6 bases). The CDR3 runs to 13 residues. Trimming cost V 4 bases and J 8 bases, with 11 bases left between them. Germline-derived CDR1 and CDR2 are KGHDR and SFDVKD. In DNA form, the CDR3 reads TGTGCCACCAGTGACCCACAGGGCCATGAGCAGTTCTTC. This translates into CATSDPQGHEQFF.

This chain joins TRBV27 and TRBJ1-2; the D is unclear. Germline loops: CDR1 MNHEY, CDR2 SMNVEV (reference sequence). V dropped 4 bases and J dropped 4 bases, with 10 bases sitting between them. This CDR3 comprises 13 residues. The CDR3, as DNA: TGTGCCAGCAGTTCACTTCGCCCCTATGGCTACACCTTC. Protein: CASSSLRPYGYTF.

This chain connects TRBV6-5 to TRBJ2-3; TRBD1 matches at 10 bases. The CDR3 totals 14 residues. The V and J ends lost 7 bases and 10 bases, in that order; junction bases with no gene match: 11. CDR1 and CDR2 from the germline V gene are MNHEY and SVGAGI. The CDR3 DNA follows: TGTGCCAGCATAAGGGACAGGGGTGATTTATCGCAGTATTTT. Its protein product is CASIRDRGDLSQYF.

This clone was seen a few times. The rearrangement joins TRBV29-1 to TRBJ2-6, with D tentatively TRBD2 (6 bases). The germline V gene has CDR1 SQVTM and CDR2 ANQGSEA. Trimming shortened V by 5 bases and J by 2 bases, and 13 bases separated the two germline ends. The CDR3 extends over 15 amino acids. The CDR3 bases are TGCAGCGTTCAACTTTGGGGGGCTGGGGCCAACGTCCTGACTTTC. This codes for CSVQLWGAGANVLTF.

The rearrangement uses TRBV9 and TRBJ2-2; 8 bases align to TRBD2. The CDR3 totals 16 residues. CDR1 SGDLS and CDR2 YYNGEE come from the germline V gene. After removal of 4 bases from V and 0 bases from J, the junction contained 5 bases not matched to a gene. The CDR3 nucleotides read TGTGCCAGCAGCCGGCTTAGCGGGGCGAACACCGGGGAGCTGTTTTTT. It encodes CASSRLSGANTGELFF.

DNA of the CDR3: TGTGCCAGCAGCTTAGCGGTCAGTAGCGGAGAGACCCAGTACTTC. Its protein is CASSLAVSSGETQYF. The chain joins TRBV7-9 to TRBJ2-5; D is perhaps TRBD2 (6 bases). CDR1 and CDR2 from the germline V gene are SEHNR and FQNEAQ (reference sequence). V was trimmed by 0 bases and J by 4 bases, leaving 12 bases between them. The CDR3 spans 15 residues.

The chain has TRBV9 and TRBJ1-6; D not certain. This CDR3 is built from 14 residues. V was trimmed by 4 bases and J by 5 bases, leaving 10 bases between them. Germline CDR1 reads SGDLS; CDR2 reads YYNGEE. The CDR3 is CASSLGPNNSPLHF. Written as DNA, the CDR3 is TGTGCCAGCAGCCTTGGGCCCAATAATTCACCCCTCCACTTT. The whole variable domain, remainder taken from reference TRBV9 and TRBJ1-6, is DSGVTQTPKHLITATGQRVTLRCSPRSGDLSVYWYQQSLDQGLQFLIQYYNGEERAKGNILERFSAQQFPDLHSELNLSSLELGDSALYFCASSLGPNNSPLHFGNGTRLTVT.

V and J are TRBV7-7 and TRBJ2-3; D unresolved. Germline CDR1 is SSHAT and CDR2 is FNYEAQ (reference sequence). The CDR3 is 13 amino acids. Trimming left V 1 base short and J 4 bases short, with 6 bases between. CDR3 in DNA: TGTGCCAGCAGCTTAGTTTCGGCAGATACGCAGTATTTT. This encodes CASSLVSADTQYF.

The chain uses TRBV5-6 and TRBJ1-1, with TRBD1 matching 7 bases. CDR1 is SGHDT and CDR2 is YYEEEE in the germline V gene. The CDR3 has 13 residues. J gave up 4 bases and V 1 base, and 1 base lay outside the gene matches. The CDR3, as DNA: TGTGCCAGCAGCTTGAGGGGGCGCACTGAAGCTTTCTTT. Its protein is CASSLRGRTEAFF.

V usage is TRBV11-2 and J usage is TRBJ2-7, with 8 bases identical to TRBD2. From germline, CDR1 is SGHAT and CDR2 FQNNGV. CDR3 length: 16 amino acids. V shed 3 bases, J shed 6 bases, and the junction held 13 bases outside the gene matches. The CDR3 spells CASSFTSSGLASEQYF. The CDR3 nucleotides are TGTGCCAGCAGCTTCACTAGTTCTGGACTAGCATCCGAGCAGTACTTC.

The chain is built from TRBV27 and TRBJ1-6; TRBD1 is a possible D gene (6 bases). The germline V gene encodes CDR1 MNHEY and CDR2 SMNVEV (reference sequence). This CDR3 has 13 residues. V was cut by 6 bases and J by 10 bases, with 13 bases left in between. The CDR3: CASSKQGESPLHF. In DNA, the CDR3 is TGTGCCAGCAGCAAACAGGGAGAGTCACCCCTCCACTTT.

V gene TRBV2 combines with J gene TRBJ1-1; 8 bases line up with TRBD1. CDR1 and CDR2 from the germline V gene are SNHLY and FYNNEI. This CDR3 is built from 12 residues. The V and J ends lost 3 bases and 8 bases, in that order; junction bases with no gene match: 2. The CDR3 DNA reads TGTGCCAGCAGTGAGCGGACAGGGGAAGCTTTCTTT. Protein product: CASSERTGEAFF.